This TCR beta chain was captured in a study of blood T cell repertoires in COVID-19. For the study at large: Whether acute or convalescent, the COVID-19 samples came from the United States, Italy and Spain. T cells, B-cell-depleted T cells, or PBMCs supplied cDNA or gDNA.

Original processing notes: By means of reference gene primer amplification, nucleated cell counts were estimated. Here immunoSEQ multiplex PCR was the method, and the copy in TCRdb shows in-frame clones only, minus some. That table is the source of V, J and clone size, and D and trimming were worked out from the DNA. The table lists about 59,000 clones, about 90% of them singletons. This CDR3 has 14 residues. Per germline, CDR1 MNHNY and CDR2 SVGAGI (reference sequence). The V end lost 0 bases, the J end lost 5 bases, and 8 bases lay between the germline ends. This sequence originates from an elderly man in a cohort sampled during active COVID-19. Sequencing used peripheral blood. The chain is built from TRBV6-6 and TRBJ2-1; D unresolved. The CDR3 nucleotides are TGTGCCAGCAGTTACTCGGGCGCCAACAATGAGCAGTTCTTC. It translates to CASSYSGANNEQFF.